What follows are 7 T cell receptor beta chains derived from one specimen sequenced in a study of shared clonotypes between healthy human individuals. Data came from immunoSEQ multiplex PCR; TCRdb stores just in-frame clones and leaves some out. The sample yields about 380,000 clones, 90% to 98% seen once. The sample taken for sequencing was memory CD8+ T cells sorted from blood. Specified subset: CD45RO+ cells pooled with CCR7-negative TemRA cells. The receptors were gathered from a man aged 30-40 years in good health.

A word on this clone: Compared with germline, one end of the junction differs, possibly owing to a read error. The chain recombines TRBV7-6 with TRBJ2-6, with D hard to call. Germline V gives CDR1 SGHVS, CDR2 FNYEAQ. The CDR3 spans 15 residues. The CDR3 coding sequence is TGTGCCAGCAGCAATGGTTATGAATCTCACAAAGTCGGGCCTTTC. This codes for CASSNGYESHKVGPF.

The chain couples TRBV7-9 to TRBJ2-5; 7 bases fit TRBD2. Trimming at V came to 2 bases and at J to 7 bases, leaving 4 bases not matched to a gene. CDR1 SEHNR and CDR2 FQNEAQ come from the germline V gene (reference sequence). The CDR3 sequence is 13 residues long. CDR3 DNA: TGTGCCAGCAGCTTATCCAGGGAGGGGACCCAGTACTTC. It is translated as CASSLSREGTQYF.

This sequence joins TRBV4-2 and TRBJ2-1; D remains unclear. V lost 3 bases and J lost 8, with 14 bases in between. This CDR3 comprises 14 residues. Per germline, CDR1 LGHNA and CDR2 YNFKEQ. This CDR3 reads CASSHETFWDEQFF. Written as DNA, the CDR3 is TGTGCCAGCAGCCACGAGACTTTTTGGGATGAGCAGTTCTTC.

This chain connects TRBV5-1 to TRBJ2-1, with D unclear. V dropped 6 bases and J dropped 0 bases, with 10 bases sitting between them. Germline loops: CDR1 SGHRS, CDR2 YFSETQ. The CDR3 spans 14 residues. CDR3 nucleotides: TGCGCCAGCATGGAGCAGAGCTCCTACAATGAGCAGTTCTTC. Amino acids: CASMEQSSYNEQFF.

The chain's CDR3 is CASSRLWKTVNTEAFF. The CDR3 region has the DNA TGTGCCAGTAGTCGCCTTTGGAAAACAGTGAACACTGAAGCTTTCTTT. The chain uses TRBV19 and TRBJ1-1; D is ambiguous. The CDR3 length is 16 residues. Germline CDR1 and CDR2: LNHDA and SQIVND (reference sequence). The V and J ends lost 5 bases and 0 bases respectively, with 16 bases between them.

The chain employs TRBV10-3 and TRBJ2-2, with D perhaps matching TRBD1 or TRBD2 (5 bases each). Germline assignment: CDR1 ENHRY and CDR2 SYGVKD. V shed 3 bases and J shed 4 bases, with 15 bases lying between them. The CDR3 covers 16 residues. The CDR3 loop reads CAISDTPEGITGELFF. The CDR3 bases are TGTGCCATCAGTGACACCCCAGAGGGGATCACCGGGGAGCTGTTTTTT.

As concerns this clone: The same CDR3 arises from other DNA sequences in this sample as well. The rearrangement joins TRBV7-9 to TRBJ2-5, with a weak D call TRBD1 (6 bases). CDR1 SEHNR and CDR2 FQNEAQ come from the germline V gene (reference sequence). CDR3 size: 14 residues. V was clipped by 3 bases and J by 2 bases, with 10 bases between them. CDR3 DNA: TGTGCCAGCAGCTTGGGCCAGGGGCAAGAGACCCAGTACTTC. This codes for CASSLGQGQETQYF.